This T cell receptor beta chain was found in a study of CD4 T cells in lung cancer (dated 2019 in TCRdb). Concerning the study at large: The study screened blood T cells of NSCLC patients for responses to candidate mutation-encoded neoepitopes and isolated neoantigen-specific CD4+ T-cell clones and TCRs. A handful of patients undergoing curative-intent resections for stage I-III non-small cell lung cancer provided the tumor and non-adjacent lung tissue. Aged 60 to 69 when blood was donated, the resected patients, most of whom were former smokers, had either lung adenocarcinoma or squamous cell carcinoma. Before blood donation, treatments including platinum chemotherapy had been received by the patients, and nivolumab or pembrolizumab had been received by some of the patients. The frequency of neoantigen-specific clonotypes in tumor resections, non-adjacent lung and cultured T-cell products was followed using TCRB deep sequencing. What the authors observed across the whole study: Some responses derived from blood might reflect in vitro priming of naive T cells or cross-reactivity instead of memory responses to the cancer.

A word on this clone: It has no known antigen specificity. Per-base qualities were not stored, and no clone one base away is much larger.

CDR3 length: 16 amino acids, cysteine to phenylalanine. Of the read, only the CDR3 DNA is kept; its 48 bases are in frame from base 1. Looking up the germline V gene yields CDR1 SGHTA and CDR2 FQGTGA. V sheds 3 bases and J sheds 8 bases, leaving 20 bases between their ends. The library was generated by the immunoSEQ multiplex PCR assay. DNA was isolated using Qiagen DNeasy or QIAamp micro DNA kits, and TCRB was sequenced using the Adaptive Biotechnology human TCRB sequencing kit. An Illumina MiSeq was used to sequence the TCRB libraries. For the original study's pipeline: The kit provider's software was used to analyze TCRB sequence data, and Fisher's exact test was applied to assess tumor enrichment of clonotype templates. Here the immuneACCESS table is served through TCRdb, limited to in-frame sequences with V and J called. Missing clones are a known gap in these copies; in checked studies unresolved V genes cover under half, and the rest lacks a known reason. Clonal size and the V and J genes are those of that table, whereas D and trimming came from the DNA. This sample gives some 10,000 clones in total; 50% to 80% of them show up just once. Less than 20% of the sample rests with the top ten.

Non-adjacent lung tissue was collected from the same resection as far as possible from the malignant lesion, at least 3 cm away. The chain joins TRBV7-3 to TRBJ2-1; the D gene is perhaps TRBD2, from 6 matching bases. This TCR derives from a man in his sixties with non-small cell lung cancer. Sequences were obtained from normal lung tissue taken away from the tumor. The DNA sequence reads TGTGCCAGCAGCTTCATCCCTGGGACCACGGGGGATGAGCAGTTCTTC. Protein translation: CASSFIPGTTGDEQFF.